This TCR beta chain was found in a study of blood T cells in healthy people across ages. Collection of 7.5 to 10 milliliters of peripheral blood was performed for each donor. Extractions gave at least 5.5 micrograms of total RNA per sample. Germline values: CDR1 SGDLS, CDR2 YYNGEE. The CDR3 contains 15 residues. V gave up 0 bases and J gave up 5 bases; unmatched junction bases: 6. A second PCR, run for roughly 7 to 12 cycles, used a sample-barcoded 5' primer plus a J-beta primer mix. MiXCR, applied by TCRdb to the 5' RACE reads, yields one record per CDR3 protein. The sample has 950,000 to 1,200,000 distinct CDR3 sequences, less than 45% seen once.

This chain connects TRBV9 to TRBJ1-1, with TRBD1 identical over 8 bases. Sequenced: blood. The TCR sequence derives from a man between 18 and 29 years old in good health. The CDR3 DNA reads TGTGCCAGCAGCGTAGCTCAGGGGGCAACGACTGAAGCTTTCTTT. It translates to CASSVAQGATTEAFF.